The TCR beta chain under discussion was sequenced for a study of shared clonotypes between healthy human individuals (dated by TCRdb to between 2020 and 2021). A note on the overall study: The cohort included three men and a couple of women between 18 and 49 years of age. Blood TCR repertoires of about five healthy adults were deeply sequenced to estimate repertoire size and the extent of clonotype sharing between individuals. Different laboratories and diverse techniques were used to prepare libraries and sequence TCR repertoires, to increase sequencing depth and limit assay-specific biases. Leukapheresis yielded between about 0.94 and 8.9 billion PBMCs per donor.

Results the study describes overall, beyond this receptor: The genetic and exposure-history diversity represented was limited by the small number of donors. Sampling was limited to blood, and TCR repertoires in tissue likely differ from TCR repertoires in blood. Based on pairwise subsampling, the degree of clonotype sharing among donors was expected to be affected by sequencing depth.

Using the deep immunoSEQ assay, multiplex PCR amplified TCR CDR3 regions from genomic DNA. For each cell subset, the extracted genomic DNA was distributed evenly across all wells of several immunoSEQ 96-well plates, and each plate served as one replicate. For unsorted PBMC, approximately 290 ng of genomic DNA, equivalent to around 30,000 T cell genomes, went into each replicate PCR. Ten immunoSEQ deep assay plates were used to sequence the unsorted PBMC genomic DNA. Purified libraries were quantified with a Qubit 3.0 fluorometer, sized on a Bioanalyzer 2100, and re-quantified with the KAPA Library Quantification kit. Each immunoSEQ 96-well plate was sequenced on its own single-read 150-cycle Illumina NextSeq 550 flow cell. The original pipeline was this. Because the immunoSEQ output included only junctional sequences and no quality scores, the filtering could not be the same as the filtering used for full-length reads. Sequences were annotated with PyIR, a Python wrapper for IgBLAST v1.9, using IMGT germline references to assign V/J genes and CDR3. Reads with weak V/J assignments (E-value above 1e-6), missing CDR3, stop codons, out-of-frame junctions, or ambiguous translated residues were removed. V3J clonotypes were defined as sequences sharing an identical inferred V gene, J gene, and CDR3 amino acid sequence. Percentage overlap between repertoires was computed as shared unique clonotypes divided by the size of the smaller repertoire. Richness of each repertoire was evaluated using RTK rarefaction, the Chao1 estimator, and Recon v2.1 estimates of unobserved clonotypes. Entries here come from immuneACCESS through TCRdb and include only in-frame sequences with V and J called. Some clones fail to appear in such tables; in the studies checked, an unresolved V gene covers under half of the shortfall, and the cause of the remainder is unknown. The V and J calls and clone size come from that table; D and trimming were worked out from the DNA. The sample table contains about half a million clones; only one count was recorded for 78% of them. 9.5% to 15% of the sample comes from the top ten.

Donors were healthy HIV-negative adults with no recently reported acute infections or vaccinations. Only Caucasian adults living in Nashville, Tennessee, USA were represented among the donors. For unsorted samples, about 90 million PBMCs were counted and genomic DNA was extracted with the QIAamp DNA Blood Mini kit. Blood was obtained by leukapheresis, after which PBMCs were separated by Ficoll-Histopaque density gradient centrifugation and cryopreserved in liquid nitrogen vapor phase. A note on this clone: Its antigen is still unknown. Base qualities are missing; no much larger clone stands one base away.

According to the germline V gene, CDR1 reads SGHTA and CDR2 reads FQGTGA. Its CDR3 holds 16 amino acids, cysteine through phenylalanine. Only the CDR3 region is kept as DNA, spanning 48 bases read in frame from base 1. V drops 3 bases and J drops 5 bases, leaving 16 bases in between. This clonotype was sampled from a woman in her thirties or forties in good health. Some clones in this sample may be carry-over from other donors' samples. The chain employs TRBV7-3 and TRBJ1-4, with the D gene not confidently named. The sequenced sample was PBMCs. The nucleotide sequence reads as follows: TGTGCCAGCAGCTTCAAGGGCCGACGAGTAAATGAAAAACTGTTTTTT. This yields the protein CASSFKGRRVNEKLFF.